One and the same sample provided the 27 T cell receptor beta chains below, sequenced in a study of shared clonotypes between healthy human individuals. It was CD45RO-negative cells, positively selected for CCR7, that made up naive CD8 cells, with terminally differentiated effector memory CD45RA+ cells excluded. Some clones are missing from TCRdb's copy, which holds only in-frame ones; the method was immunoSEQ multiplex PCR. The repertoire holds around 1.9 million clones, about 93% seen once, with over 1.5% in the top ten. Source material: naive CD8+ T cells from PBMCs. The receptors shown here come from a man aged 18 to 29 in good health. Some clones in this sample may be carry-over from other donors' samples.

This clone was seen only once. The chain carries TRBV19 and TRBJ1-1, with D uncertain. Germline CDR1 reads LNHDA; CDR2 reads SQIVND (reference sequence). The ends were cut back, 8 bases at V and 1 base at J, with 11 bases in the middle. This CDR3 is 13 amino acids long. CDR3 amino acids: CASSVAQNTEAFF. DNA of the CDR3: TGTGCCAGTTCGGTTGCCCAGAACACTGAAGCTTTCTTT.

The chain has TRBV6-1 and TRBJ1-2, with 10 positions matching TRBD1. The V gene's germline CDR1 is MNHNS and CDR2 SASEGT. CDR3 length: 17 amino acids. The J segment lost 4 bases and the V segment lost 0 bases, leaving 8 bases of the junction unmatched. This CDR3 is CASSEARQGAPFYGYTF. The DNA of the CDR3 is TGTGCCAGCAGTGAAGCTCGACAGGGGGCGCCTTTCTATGGCTACACCTTC.

The rearrangement uses TRBV11-2 and TRBJ2-1; tentatively, D is TRBD1 (6 bases). Trimming left V 5 bases short and J 7 bases short, with 12 bases between. The V gene's germline CDR1 is SGHAT and CDR2 FQNNGV. The CDR3 has 13 residues. CDR3 in amino acids: CASSNIRGNEQFF. CDR3 in DNA: TGTGCCAGCAGCAACATCAGGGGAAATGAGCAGTTCTTC.

Remarks on this clone: The identical CDR3 is also encoded by other nucleotide sequences in the sample. The gene calls are TRBV9 and TRBJ1-1, with a possible D match to TRBD1 (5 bases). The CDR3 totals 14 residues. V lost 0 bases and J lost 2, with 8 bases in between. CDR1 and CDR2 from the germline V gene are SGDLS and YYNGEE. The CDR3, as DNA: TGTGCCAGCAGCGTAGGACAGACAAACACTGAAGCTTTCTTT. Its translation: CASSVGQTNTEAFF.

The chain combines TRBV28 with TRBJ2-3; 7 bases fit TRBD1. This CDR3 is 14 amino acids long. Looked up from germline, CDR1 is MDHEN and CDR2 is SYDVKM. V dropped 3 bases and J dropped 10; count of bases not matched to a gene: 10. The CDR3: CASSFLRGKLAQYF. The CDR3, as DNA: TGTGCCAGCAGTTTTCTCAGGGGGAAATTGGCGCAGTATTTT. Filled out from reference TRBV28 and TRBJ2-3, the complete variable domain reads DVKVTQSSRYLVKRTGEKVFLECVQDMDHENMFWYRQDPGLGLRLIYFSYDVKMKEKGDIPEGYSVSREKKERFSLILESASTNQTSMYLCASSFLRGKLAQYFGPGTRLTVL.

This chain connects TRBV9 to TRBJ2-2; TRBD2 matches 11 bases. The trim removed 7 bases at V and 6 bases at J, leaving 5 bases unmatched. This CDR3 region has 14 residues. Germline lookup yields CDR1 SGDLS and CDR2 YYNGEE. CDR3 region: CASEATSGAGELFF. CDR3 DNA: TGTGCCAGCGAAGCGACTAGCGGGGCCGGGGAGCTGTTTTTT.

This chain joins TRBV28 and TRBJ2-5; 12 nucleotides agree with TRBD2. This CDR3 spans 18 amino acids. Trimming at V came to 7 bases and at J to 2 bases, leaving 14 bases not matched to a gene. CDR1 and CDR2 (germline): MDHEN, SYDVKM. Written as DNA, the CDR3 is TGTGCCAGCACTAGCGGGAGGGACTTTCTTACAGATCAAGAGACCCAGTACTTC. Its protein is CASTSGRDFLTDQETQYF.

The CDR3 DNA reads as TGCGCCAGCAGCCCCGACCTTACAGGGAAGGACGGCTACACCTTC. Amino acid sequence: CASSPDLTGKDGYTF. The chain uses TRBV5-1 and TRBJ1-2; TRBD1 might be the D (6 bases). The CDR3 is made up of 15 amino acids. V was pared by 4 bases and J by 8 bases, with 21 bases between. CDR1 and CDR2 from the germline V gene are SGHRS and YFSETQ.

This sequence joins TRBV5-5 and TRBJ2-7, with 9 nucleotides matching TRBD2. V gave up 0 bases and J gave up 6 bases; unmatched junction bases: 7. The CDR3 extends over 15 amino acids. The germline CDR1 and CDR2 sequences are SGHKS and YYEKEE (reference sequence). CDR3 region: CASSLEGLAGSEQYF. The CDR3 DNA reads TGTGCCAGCAGCTTGGAGGGGCTAGCGGGATCCGAGCAGTACTTC. Full variable domain (rest looked up from reference TRBV5-5 and TRBJ2-7): DAGVTQSPTHLIKTRGQQVTLRCSPISGHKSVSWYQQVLGQGPQFIFQYYEKEERGRGNFPDRFSARQFPNYSSELNVNALLLGDSALYLCASSLEGLAGSEQYFGPGTRLTVT.

This sequence joins TRBV19 and TRBJ2-3; a weak D match, TRBD2 (6 bases). Germline V CDR1 and CDR2: LNHDA, SQIVND (reference sequence). V was pared by 5 bases and J by 1 base, with 13 bases between. CDR3 length equals 15 residues. The CDR3 loop is CASSEGLPRTDTQYF. The CDR3, as DNA: TGTGCCAGTAGTGAGGGACTCCCCCGCACAGATACGCAGTATTTT.

J is TRBJ1-1 and V is TRBV4-2; D is perhaps TRBD1 (5 bases). V gave up 4 bases and J gave up 0 bases, with 12 bases separating them. CDR3 length: 15 residues. Germline CDR1 reads LGHNA; CDR2 reads YNFKEQ. The CDR3 nucleotides are TGTGCCAGCAGCCCCCCCGGGACGGTGAACACTGAAGCTTTCTTT. It translates to CASSPPGTVNTEAFF.

This rearrangement joins TRBV5-4 to TRBJ2-7; no reliable D call. Germline values: CDR1 SGHNT, CDR2 YYREEE (reference sequence). Trimming removed 4 bases at V and 0 bases at J, with 8 bases between. The CDR3 length is 13 residues. The CDR3 is CASSMDASYEQYF. In nucleotides, the CDR3 is TGTGCCAGCAGCATGGACGCCTCCTACGAGCAGTACTTC. Variable domain in full (rest from reference TRBV5-4 and TRBJ2-7): ETGVTQSPTHLIKTRGQQVTLRCSSQSGHNTVSWYQQALGQGPQFIFQYYREEENGRGNFPPRFSGLQFPNYSSELNVNALELDDSALYLCASSMDASYEQYFGPGTRLTVT.

The gene calls are TRBV11-2 and TRBJ2-7; D is tentatively TRBD1 or TRBD2 (5 bases each). The V and J ends lost 5 bases and 2 bases respectively, with 19 bases between them. The CDR3 is 16 amino acids. Germline V gene sequence: CDR1 SGHAT, CDR2 FQNNGV. CDR3 DNA: TGTGCCAGCAGCACTCTATCGGGACGGGATACCTACGAGCAGTACTTC. This gives the protein CASSTLSGRDTYEQYF.

V is TRBV9 and J is TRBJ1-5; D uncertain. V lost 0 bases, J lost 7 bases, and 8 bases lay in between. Germline V gives CDR1 SGDLS, CDR2 YYNGEE. The CDR3 covers 13 residues. The CDR3 protein is CASSVDQGQPQHF. CDR3 DNA sequence: TGTGCCAGCAGCGTAGATCAAGGACAGCCCCAGCATTTT.

The CDR3 here is CASSHSTEPGVWSYEQYF. The CDR3 nucleotides read TGCGCCAGCAGCCATTCAACCGAGCCAGGGGTCTGGTCCTACGAGCAGTACTTC. The V gene is TRBV4-1, the J gene TRBJ2-7; the D gene is possibly TRBD1 (6 bases). The CDR3 is 18 amino acids. The germline gives CDR1 MGHRA, CDR2 YSYEKL. Between the trimmed V and J ends, which lost 3 bases and 1 base, there was a span of 22 bases.

The rearrangement uses TRBV4-1 and TRBJ2-3; TRBD2 aligns across 7 bases. This CDR3 comprises 18 residues. The V gene's germline CDR1 is MGHRA and CDR2 YSYEKL. V dropped 1 base and J dropped 4; count of bases not matched to a gene: 14. For the CDR3, the DNA is TGCGCCAGCAGCCAAGTTCCGGGGAGGGGAGAGGTTGCAGATACGCAGTATTTT. Its translation is CASSQVPGRGEVADTQYF.

The CDR3 region has the DNA TGTGCCAGCACCCCGGGGCAGGGGGCCTACGAGCAGTACTTC. Its translation is CASTPGQGAYEQYF. The V and J genes are TRBV6-5 and TRBJ2-7, with 7 nucleotides matching TRBD1. V shed 7 bases and J 2 bases; nucleotides not matched to a gene: 8. The CDR3 extends over 14 amino acids. Per germline, CDR1 MNHEY and CDR2 SVGAGI.

V and J are TRBV9 and TRBJ2-7; D is possibly TRBD1 (6 bases). The germline CDR1 and CDR2 sequences are SGDLS and YYNGEE. The CDR3 contains 15 residues. V lost 3 bases and J lost 0, with 13 bases in between. The CDR3 protein is CASSAGRGPSYEQYF. The CDR3 coding sequence is TGTGCCAGCAGCGCCGGCAGGGGACCCTCCTACGAGCAGTACTTC.

The chain joins TRBV9 to TRBJ2-1, with TRBD2 identical over 11 bases. The CDR3 runs 17 residues. Germline V lookup: CDR1 SGDLS, CDR2 YYNGEE. J gave up 8 bases and V 3 bases, and 13 bases lay outside the gene matches. The CDR3: CASSGKTSGSMYHEQFF. CDR3 sequence (DNA): TGTGCCAGCAGCGGTAAAACTAGCGGGAGCATGTACCATGAGCAGTTCTTC.

This chain connects TRBV9 to TRBJ1-4, with D hard to call. Trimming removed 4 bases from V and 8 bases from J, with 15 bases in between. Germline V gene sequence: CDR1 SGDLS, CDR2 YYNGEE. CDR3 length equals 14 residues. This chain's CDR3 is CASSPGQIREKLFF. As DNA, the CDR3 is TGTGCCAGCAGCCCCGGGCAGATAAGGGAAAAACTGTTTTTT.

Regarding this clone: Other DNA variants within this sample encode the same CDR3. As DNA, the CDR3 is TGTGCCAGCAGTTTATTCGGCGATAGCAATCAGCCCCAGCATTTT. Translation: CASSLFGDSNQPQHF. The rearrangement joins TRBV28 to TRBJ1-5; D is ambiguous. CDR3 length: 15 amino acids. V shed 1 base and J shed 0 bases, with 7 bases lying between them. In germline, CDR1 is MDHEN, CDR2 SYDVKM.

V usage is TRBV19 and J usage is TRBJ1-4, with TRBD1 as a possible D gene (5 bases). Trimming removed 3 bases at V and 8 bases at J, with 10 bases between. This CDR3 spans 13 amino acids. From germline, CDR1 is LNHDA and CDR2 SQIVND (reference sequence). The CDR3 DNA reads TGTGCCAGTAGTATTGGGGCGGACGAAAAACTGTTTTTT. This codes for CASSIGADEKLFF.

The chain is built from TRBV10-1 and TRBJ2-7; 12 bases agree with TRBD2. Germline values: CDR1 WNHNN, CDR2 SYGVQD (reference sequence). The V segment lost 3 bases and the J segment 2 bases; nucleotides outside the gene matches: 2. CDR3 length: 15 residues. Written as DNA, the CDR3 is TGCGCCAGCAGTGACGGACTAGCGGGGCCCTACGAGCAGTACTTC. Translation: CASSDGLAGPYEQYF.

The CDR3 here is CASSVGTHRGQRGNTIYF. The CDR3 DNA sequence: TGTGCCAGCAGCGTAGGGACCCACAGGGGGCAGAGGGGAAACACCATATATTTT. The chain links TRBV9 to TRBJ1-3, with 9 bases fitting TRBD1. The CDR3 is 18 amino acids. The V gene end was trimmed by 0 bases and the J gene end by 4 bases; junction bases not matched to a gene: 11. Germline V lookup: CDR1 SGDLS, CDR2 YYNGEE. The full variable domain, completed using reference TRBV9 and TRBJ1-3, is DSGVTQTPKHLITATGQRVTLRCSPRSGDLSVYWYQQSLDQGLQFLIQYYNGEERAKGNILERFSAQQFPDLHSELNLSSLELGDSALYFCASSVGTHRGQRGNTIYFGEGSWLTVV.

The CDR3 nucleotides are TGTGCCAGCGCGACAGGGCTCGAGGGCTACACCTTC. Residues: CASATGLEGYTF. The chain joins TRBV19 to TRBJ1-2; TRBD1 matches 7 bases. Germline lookup yields CDR1 LNHDA and CDR2 SQIVND (reference sequence). This CDR3 spans 12 amino acids. With 9 bases clipped from V and 8 bases from J, the junction kept 9 bases outside the gene matches.

The rearrangement links TRBV6-1 to TRBJ1-5, with D possibly TRBD1 on 5 matching bases. Germline loops: CDR1 MNHNS, CDR2 SASEGT. Trimming pared 5 bases from V and 0 bases from J, leaving 11 bases between. CDR3 length: 15 residues. CDR3 nucleotides: TGTGCCAGCAGTCCCTGGGGGTATAGCAATCAGCCCCAGCATTTT. As protein: CASSPWGYSNQPQHF.

The chain uses TRBV2 and TRBJ2-7; perhaps TRBD2 as D (6 bases). Trimming took off 10 bases at V and 7 bases at J, with 20 bases between the two ends. From germline, CDR1 is SNHLY and CDR2 FYNNEI. The CDR3 covers 13 residues. The DNA of the CDR3 is TGTGCCACCGGGAGAGGGTTAGGTGGGGAGCAGTACTTC. This sequence encodes CATGRGLGGEQYF.